These 2 T cell receptor beta chains originate from one sample sequenced in a study of neoadjuvant anti-PD-1 for oral cavity cancer. Profiling relied on immunoSEQ multiplex PCR, and the TCRdb table lists in-frame clones only, not all of them. The table has 12,000 or so clones, about 61% seen once; the top ten hold approximately 6.2%. The material was tumor tissue, obtained before nivolumab (anti-PD-1) treatment. The receptors stem from a person aged 35-79 years with oral cavity squamous cell carcinoma. The donor label of this sample is uncertain.

This chain uses TRBV6-1 with TRBJ2-7; D is unclear. Germline CDR1 reads MNHNS; CDR2 reads SASEGT. The CDR3 consists of 13 residues. Trimming took off 6 bases at V and 4 bases at J, with 13 bases between the two ends. The CDR3 DNA sequence: TGTGCCAGCAGCTGGGCGCTACCATACGAGCAGTACTTC. Its protein product is CASSWALPYEQYF.

The chain joins TRBV7-2 to TRBJ2-2; 10 positions agree with TRBD1. Germline V gene lookup returns CDR1 SGHTA and CDR2 FQGNSA. The V and J ends lost 4 bases and 0 bases, in that order; junction bases with no gene match: 8. The CDR3 runs 18 residues. The CDR3 reads CASSYRDRGFANTGELFF. The CDR3, as DNA: TGTGCCAGCAGCTACCGGGACAGGGGATTCGCGAACACCGGGGAGCTGTTTTTT.